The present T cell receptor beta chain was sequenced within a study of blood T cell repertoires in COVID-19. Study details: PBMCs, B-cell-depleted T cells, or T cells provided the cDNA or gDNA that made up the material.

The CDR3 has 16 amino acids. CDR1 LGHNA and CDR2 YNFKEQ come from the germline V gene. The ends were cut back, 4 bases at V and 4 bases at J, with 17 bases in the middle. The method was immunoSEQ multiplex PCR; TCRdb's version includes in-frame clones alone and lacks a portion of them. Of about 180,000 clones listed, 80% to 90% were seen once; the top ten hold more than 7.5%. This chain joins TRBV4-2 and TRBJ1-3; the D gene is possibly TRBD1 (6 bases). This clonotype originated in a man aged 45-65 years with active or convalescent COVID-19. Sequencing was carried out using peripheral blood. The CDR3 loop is CASSPSRGGAGNTIYF. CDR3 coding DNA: TGTGCCAGCAGCCCCTCCCGGGGGGGGGCCGGAAACACCATATATTTT.